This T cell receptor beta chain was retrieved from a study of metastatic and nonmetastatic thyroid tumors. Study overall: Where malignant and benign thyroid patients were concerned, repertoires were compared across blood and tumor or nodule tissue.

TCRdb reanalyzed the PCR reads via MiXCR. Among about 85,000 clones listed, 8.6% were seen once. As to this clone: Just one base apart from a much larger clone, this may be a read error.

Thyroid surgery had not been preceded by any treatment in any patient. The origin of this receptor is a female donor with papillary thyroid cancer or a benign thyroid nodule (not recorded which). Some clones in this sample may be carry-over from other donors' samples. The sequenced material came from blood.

The DNA for the CDR3 is TGTGCCAGCAGTCAAGACAGTCTCTGGGAGACCCAGTACTTC. Protein product: CASSQDSLWETQYF. The chain joins TRBV7-2 to TRBJ2-5; D perhaps matches TRBD1 (5 bases). CDR3 length: 14 residues. V dropped 6 bases and J dropped 5 bases, with 16 bases sitting between them. Germline V lookup: CDR1 SGHTA, CDR2 FQGNSA.